This T cell receptor (beta chain) was profiled in a study of T cells in localized non-small cell lung cancer. Points from the study as a whole: As only one tumor region underwent sequencing, heterogeneity remains possible. Across samples, adjacent lung featured a median 57 of the top 100 tumor clones. Uninvolved nearby lung showed the greatest T cell clonality, exceeding that found in tumor.

The length of the CDR3 is 15 residues. Germline CDR1 SGHRS, CDR2 YFSETQ. V shed 6 bases and J 7 bases; nucleotides not matched to a gene: 12. As concerns this clone: Its target is not known.

TCRdb's copy holds only in-frame clones and misses some; the assay was immunoSEQ multiplex PCR. The sample lists some 21,000 clones, 70% to 90% occurring once. The source is a male donor aged 60 or older with stage II lung adenocarcinoma. The source was peripheral blood mononuclear cells, collected before any cancer treatment. The rearrangement uses TRBV5-1 and TRBJ2-7, with 11 bases matching TRBD2. CDR3 region: CASTTQLAGEREQYF. Written as DNA, the CDR3 is TGCGCCAGCACCACCCAACTAGCGGGAGAAAGAGAGCAGTACTTC. Full variable domain (outside the CDR3, taken from reference TRBV5-1 and TRBJ2-7): KAGVTQTPRYLIKTRGQQVTLSCSPISGHRSVSWYQQTPGQGLQFLFEYFSETQRNKGNFPGRFSGRQFSNSRSEMNVSTLELGDSALYLCASTTQLAGEREQYFGPGTRLTVT.